This entry lists 10 T cell receptor beta chains sequenced from one sample in a study of T cells in localized non-small cell lung cancer. Sequencing used immunoSEQ multiplex PCR; TCRdb keeps in-frame clones, though not all of them. The profile shows around 4,400 clones, roughly 33% of them singletons. This specimen was lung tumor tissue, taken before any cancer treatment. These receptors all come from a male donor aged 60 or over with stage I lung adenocarcinoma.

Only a few counts were recorded for this clone. The DNA of the CDR3 is TGTGCTAGTGCCCCGACAGGGAGCACCATATATTTT. It is translated as CASAPTGSTIYF. This chain uses TRBV12-5 with TRBJ1-3; TRBD1 aligns across 7 bases. The V segment lost 7 bases and the J segment 9 bases; nucleotides outside the gene matches: 6. This CDR3 contains 12 residues. Germline V gives CDR1 LGHNT, CDR2 FRNRAP.

This clone was seen a few times. This chain links TRBV19 with TRBJ2-2; possibly TRBD2 for D (5 bases). V lost 7 bases to trimming and J lost 6 bases, with 24 bases between them. The V gene's germline CDR1 is LNHDA and CDR2 SQIVND (reference sequence). The CDR3 is 17 residues long. The CDR3 reads CASTSDPLYGVSGELFF. The CDR3 DNA reads TGTGCCAGTACCTCAGACCCACTCTACGGGGTATCCGGGGAGCTGTTTTTT. The variable domain in full, completed from reference TRBV19 and TRBJ2-2, reads DGGITQSPKYLFRKEGQNVTLSCEQNLNHDAMYWYRQDPGQGLRLIYYSQIVNDFQKGDIAEGYSVSREKKESFPLTVTSAQKNPTAFYLCASTSDPLYGVSGELFFGEGSRLTVL.

The CDR3 protein is CAWSDGTEAFF. In DNA, the CDR3 is TGTGCCTGGAGCGACGGCACTGAAGCTTTCTTT. The chain has TRBV30 and TRBJ1-1; D gene uncertain. Between the trimmed V and J ends, which lost 3 bases and 4 bases, there was a span of 6 bases. The length of the CDR3 is 11 residues. Germline assignment: CDR1 GTSNPN and CDR2 SVGIG (reference sequence).

The chain carries TRBV19 and TRBJ1-5; D not resolved. Trimming left V 7 bases short and J 0 bases short, with 10 bases between. Germline V gene lookup returns CDR1 LNHDA and CDR2 SQIVND (reference sequence). There are 14 residues in the CDR3. CDR3 sequence reads: CASTPPDSNQPQHF. The CDR3 bases are TGTGCCAGTACCCCGCCGGATAGCAATCAGCCCCAGCATTTT.

This chain uses TRBV10-2 with TRBJ2-1; TRBD2 matches 13 bases. The V gene's germline CDR1 is WSHSY and CDR2 SAAADI. V shed 5 bases and J 8 bases; nucleotides not matched to a gene: 6. This CDR3 spans 15 amino acids. This CDR3 reads CASSTTSGGAYEQFF. DNA for the CDR3: TGCGCCAGCAGTACAACTAGCGGGGGGGCTTATGAGCAGTTCTTC.

The genes are TRBV19 and TRBJ1-1, with 7 bases lining up with TRBD1. CDR1 and CDR2 from the germline V gene are LNHDA and SQIVND (reference sequence). With 5 bases clipped from V and 4 bases from J, the junction kept 10 bases outside the gene matches. The CDR3 is 15 residues long. CDR3 nucleotides: TGTGCCAGTAGTCGAAGGACAGGCCCCGGCACTGAAGCTTTCTTT. The encoded protein is CASSRRTGPGTEAFF.

This clone was counted only a few times. V usage is TRBV5-1 and J usage is TRBJ1-2; D is possibly TRBD1 (6 bases). V was cut by 2 bases and J by 4 bases, with 12 bases left in between. CDR3 size: 14 residues. Germline V gene sequence: CDR1 SGHRS, CDR2 YFSETQ. The CDR3, as DNA: TGCGCCAGCAGCTTAGACAGGCAACTCTATGGCTACACCTTC. Amino acids: CASSLDRQLYGYTF.

This chain uses TRBV18 with TRBJ2-7; TRBD1 matches 9 bases. V shed 3 bases, J shed 5 bases, and the junction held 11 bases outside the gene matches. Germline assignment: CDR1 KGHSH and CDR2 LQKENI. This CDR3 region has 16 residues. CDR3 region: CASSPKDRGGRNEQYF. The CDR3 bases are TGTGCCAGCTCACCTAAGGACAGGGGTGGGCGGAACGAGCAGTACTTC.

The chain has TRBV5-1 and TRBJ1-1, with 9 bases aligning to TRBD1. CDR3 length: 14 amino acids. The trim removed 5 bases at V and 6 bases at J, leaving 8 bases unmatched. Germline V CDR1 and CDR2: SGHRS, YFSETQ. CDR3 bases: TGCGCCAGCAGGGCGGGACAGGGTTTCCCTGAAGCTTTCTTT. Translated: CASRAGQGFPEAFF.

This chain joins TRBV11-3 and TRBJ1-6; D is undetermined. Germline V gene sequence: CDR1 SGHNT, CDR2 YENEEA. The CDR3 runs to 15 residues. V gave up 5 bases and J gave up 9 bases, with 17 bases separating them. This CDR3 is CASSPWEGFRSPLHF. The CDR3 DNA sequence: TGTGCCAGCAGCCCATGGGAGGGTTTTCGTTCACCCCTCCACTTT.